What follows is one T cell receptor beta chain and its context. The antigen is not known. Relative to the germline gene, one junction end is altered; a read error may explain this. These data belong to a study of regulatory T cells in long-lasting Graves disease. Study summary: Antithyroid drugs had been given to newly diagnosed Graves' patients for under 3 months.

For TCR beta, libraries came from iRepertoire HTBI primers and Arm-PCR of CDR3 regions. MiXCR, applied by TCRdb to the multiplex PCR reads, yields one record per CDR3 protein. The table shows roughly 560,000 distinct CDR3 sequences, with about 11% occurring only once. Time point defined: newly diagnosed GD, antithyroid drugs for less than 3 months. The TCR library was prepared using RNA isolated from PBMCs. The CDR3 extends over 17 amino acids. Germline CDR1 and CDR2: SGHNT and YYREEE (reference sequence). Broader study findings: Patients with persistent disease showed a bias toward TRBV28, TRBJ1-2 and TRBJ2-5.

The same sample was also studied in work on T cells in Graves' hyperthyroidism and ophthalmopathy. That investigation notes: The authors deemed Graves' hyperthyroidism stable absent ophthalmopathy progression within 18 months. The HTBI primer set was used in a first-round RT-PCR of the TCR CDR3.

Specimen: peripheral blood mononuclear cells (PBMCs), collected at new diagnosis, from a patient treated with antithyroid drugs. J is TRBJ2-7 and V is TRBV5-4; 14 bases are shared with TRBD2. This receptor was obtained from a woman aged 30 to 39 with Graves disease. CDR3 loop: CASSPGLAGASVAEEYF. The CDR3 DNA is TGTGCCAGCAGCCCGGGACTAGCGGGAGCGTCGGTTGCCGAGGAGTACTTC. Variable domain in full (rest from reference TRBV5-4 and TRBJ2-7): ETGVTQSPTHLIKTRGQQVTLRCSSQSGHNTVSWYQQALGQGPQFIFQYYREEENGRGNFPPRFSGLQFPNYSSELNVNALELDDSALYLCASSPGLAGASVAEEYFGPGTRLTVT.